These T cell receptor beta chains were read from a single sample in a study of blood T cells in healthy people across ages. In TCRdb, the 5' RACE reads were re-called with MiXCR into one record per CDR3 protein. The table records over a million distinct CDR3 sequences, over 35% of them present only once. Sequenced input: blood. All receptors derive from a woman aged 60-75 years in good health. CDR3s include the opening cysteine and the closing phenylalanine or tryptophan. D genes are given only for firm matches. Expanded clones get a size class; other rows say once, few or many, or leave the size out.

J,D,length,V,size,CDR3,DNA
TRBJ2-3,.,13,TRBV2,.,CASSFTSPDTQYF,TGTGCCAGCAGCTTCACTAGTCCAGATACGCAGTATTTT
TRBJ2-5,TRBD1,15,TRBV7-7,few,CASSSRDRGWETQYF,TGTGCCAGCAGCTCCCGGGACAGGGGATGGGAGACCCAGTACTTC
TRBJ2-1,TRBD2,16,TRBV12-3/TRBV12-4,.,CASSFFSGRVNNEQFF,TGTGCCAGCAGTTTTTTTAGCGGGAGGGTAAACAATGAGCAGTTCTTC
TRBJ2-3,TRBD1,13,TRBV27,few,CASSSRGPDTQYF,TGTGCCAGCAGTTCCAGGGGGCCAGATACGCAGTATTTT
TRBJ2-7,TRBD1,16,TRBV29-1,.,CSVEPTDRSSYNEQYF,TGCAGCGTTGAACCCACGGACAGGAGCTCCTACAATGAGCAGTACTTC
TRBJ2-5,.,14,TRBV6-5,.,CASSPRGGGGTQYF,TGTGCCAGCAGCCCCCGTGGGGGTGGGGGGACCCAGTACTTC
TRBJ2-5,.,13,TRBV20-1,.,CSGQTTAWETQYF,TGCAGTGGGCAGACGACTGCCTGGGAGACCCAGTACTTC
TRBJ2-3,TRBD2,17,TRBV6-2/TRBV6-3,few,CASSYGLSAGSTDTQYF,TGTGCCAGCAGTTACGGTCTTTCAGCGGGGAGCACAGATACGCAGTATTTT
TRBJ2-1,TRBD2,15,TRBV5-1,.,CASSTLGLAGDEQFF,TGCGCCAGCAGCACGCTGGGACTAGCGGGAGATGAGCAGTTCTTC
TRBJ2-1,.,15,TRBV20-1,.,CSVPSQGSSYNEQFF,TGCAGTGTCCCTTCCCAGGGTAGCTCCTACAATGAGCAGTTCTTC
TRBJ2-7,.,16,TRBV20-1,.,CSARDPMGLGYNEQYF,TGCAGTGCTAGAGATCCCATGGGCCTAGGTTACAATGAGCAGTACTTC
TRBJ2-3,TRBD2,15,TRBV28,once,CASITSGPSTDTQYF,TGTGCCAGCATAACTAGCGGCCCTAGCACAGATACGCAGTATTTT
TRBJ2-3,TRBD2,17,TRBV4-1,few,CASSRTPPGLASDTQYF,TGCGCCAGCAGCCGAACCCCCCCGGGACTAGCCTCGGATACGCAGTATTTT
TRBJ2-7,.,15,TRBV7-6,many,CASSSPSDSQFGQYF,TGTGCCAGCAGCTCGCCTTCGGACAGCCAGTTCGGGCAGTACTTC
TRBJ2-5,.,19,TRBV24-1,.,CATSDRGQIYSGSQETQYF,TGTGCCACCAGTGATCGAGGACAAATCTATAGCGGCTCCCAAGAGACCCAGTACTTC
TRBJ2-7,.,15,TRBV7-9,few,CASSPRVDKVYEQYF,TGTGCCAGCAGCCCGAGGGTGGACAAGGTTTACGAGCAGTACTTC
TRBJ1-1,.,14,TRBV5-1,.,CASSLGGASAEAFF,TGCGCCAGCAGCTTGGGCGGGGCGTCAGCGGAAGCTTTCTTT
TRBJ2-7,TRBD2,15,TRBV6-5,.,CASSYGLAGSREQYF,TGTGCCAGCAGTTACGGGCTAGCGGGATCGCGAGAGCAGTACTTC
TRBJ2-7,TRBD2,14,TRBV20-1,.,CSARSMREAYEQYF,TGCAGTGCTAGAAGTATGCGGGAGGCCTACGAGCAGTACTTC
TRBJ2-7,.,15,TRBV20-1,few,CSARGEDSRYNEQYF,TGCAGTGCTAGAGGGGAAGACTCAAGATACAATGAGCAGTACTTC
TRBJ2-5,.,14,TRBV6-5,few,CASSYSGTGETQYF,TGTGCCAGCAGTTACTCCGGGACCGGGGAGACCCAGTACTTC
TRBJ2-3,.,16,TRBV5-1,.,CASSPVIEGRTDTQYF,TGCGCCAGCAGCCCGGTCATAGAGGGTCGGACAGATACGCAGTATTTT
TRBJ2-1,.,17,TRBV7-2,.,CASSNNRLGGSYNEQFF,TGTGCCAGCAGCAACAACCGACTGGGAGGCTCCTACAATGAGCAGTTCTTC
TRBJ2-7,TRBD2,12,TRBV30,.,CAWSSGLYEQYF,TGTGCCTGGAGCTCGGGACTATACGAGCAGTACTTC
TRBJ2-5,.,17,TRBV20-1,.,CSANTYEGSGKQETQYF,TGCAGTGCTAATACCTACGAGGGCAGCGGAAAACAAGAGACCCAGTACTTC
TRBJ2-3,TRBD2,15,TRBV11-2,few,CASSFAAGGLDTQYF,TGTGCCAGCAGCTTTGCAGCGGGAGGGCTAGATACGCAGTATTTT
TRBJ2-7,TRBD1,18,TRBV7-9,few,CASSLGPGTGRVQNEQYF,TGTGCCAGCAGCTTAGGTCCCGGGACAGGGAGGGTACAAAACGAGCAGTACTTC
TRBJ2-3,.,16,TRBV9,once,CASSVEGSIAADTQYF,TGTGCCAGCAGCGTAGAGGGTAGCATCGCCGCGGATACGCAGTATTTT
TRBJ2-5,TRBD2,16,TRBV6-1,.,CASRPTEREDQETQYF,TGTGCCAGCAGGCCGACTGAGCGGGAGGACCAAGAGACCCAGTACTTC
TRBJ2-5,.,13,TRBV12-3/TRBV12-4,many,CASSFGQGGTQYF,TGTGCCAGCAGTTTCGGTCAGGGTGGGACCCAGTACTTC
TRBJ2-7,.,15,TRBV15,.,CATSRASEFLNEQYF,TGTGCCACCAGCAGAGCTAGCGAGTTCCTTAATGAGCAGTACTTC
TRBJ2-7,.,13,TRBV5-1,many,CASSLRSSYEQYF,TGTGCCAGCAGCTTAAGAAGCTCCTACGAGCAGTACTTC
TRBJ2-3,.,15,TRBV7-3,.,CASSLRGGWTDTQYF,TGTGCCAGCAGCTTAAGAGGGGGTTGGACAGATACGCAGTATTTT
TRBJ2-7,.,12,TRBV20-1,few,CSAQDESYEQYF,TGCAGTGCACAGGACGAAAGCTACGAGCAGTACTTC
TRBJ1-2,.,11,TRBV7-2,few,CASSRMGGYTF,TGTGCCAGCAGCCGTATGGGGGGCTACACCTTC
TRBJ1-5,.,13,TRBV12-3/TRBV12-4,.,CASSTSGNQPQHF,TGTGCCAGCAGTACATCCGGGAATCAGCCCCAGCATTTT
TRBJ2-1,TRBD2,15,TRBV7-7,many,CASSLGTSGKDEQFF,TGTGCCAGCAGCCTGGGGACTAGCGGGAAGGATGAGCAGTTCTTC
TRBJ2-5,.,15,TRBV18,few,CASSPRVTAQETQYF,TGTGCCAGCTCACCAAGGGTAACAGCACAAGAGACCCAGTACTTC
TRBJ2-1,TRBD2,14,TRBV20-1,.,CSAGGLAGLYEQFF,TGCAGTGCCGGCGGACTAGCGGGACTTTATGAGCAGTTCTTC
TRBJ2-1,TRBD1,13,TRBV7-6,.,CASSPGQRTEQFF,TGTGCCAGCAGCCCGGGACAGAGAACTGAGCAGTTCTTC
TRBJ2-6,.,16,TRBV2,few,CASSARTVSGANVLTF,TGTGCCAGCAGTGCCAGGACAGTCTCTGGGGCCAACGTCCTGACTTTC
TRBJ2-4,.,15,TRBV27,.,CASSLGVGGGGIQYF,TGTGCCAGCAGTTTAGGGGTCGGAGGGGGGGGCATTCAGTACTTC
TRBJ2-3,.,16,TRBV29-1,.,CSVGGGRRREGDTQYF,TGCAGCGTTGGTGGTGGGCGTCGCAGGGAAGGAGATACGCAGTATTTT
TRBJ2-5,TRBD2,16,TRBV10-3,.,CAIREGLAGVGETQYF,TGTGCCATCAGAGAGGGACTAGCAGGAGTTGGGGAGACCCAGTACTTC
TRBJ2-7,.,12,TRBV11-2,few,CASSPHHYEQYF,TGTGCCAGCAGCCCACATCACTACGAGCAGTACTTC
TRBJ2-7,.,14,TRBV15,.,CATSREDRPYEQYF,TGTGCCACCAGCAGAGAGGACAGACCTTACGAGCAGTACTTC
TRBJ2-7,.,12,TRBV5-1,.,CASSLDQREQYF,TGCGCCAGCAGCTTAGACCAGCGGGAGCAGTACTTC
TRBJ1-4,.,11,TRBV20-1,.,CSATQSEKLFF,TGCAGTGCTACCCAGTCTGAAAAACTGTTTTTT
TRBJ2-4,.,13,TRBV3-1,.,CASSQAGPNIQYF,TGTGCCAGCAGCCAGGCAGGGCCAAACATTCAGTACTTC
TRBJ2-5,TRBD1,15,TRBV9,.,CASSVEGQGQREQYF,TGTGCCAGCAGCGTAGAGGGACAGGGGCAGCGGGAGCAGTACTTC
TRBJ2-5,TRBD2,14,TRBV7-8,.,CASSDSGAEETQYF,TGTGCCAGCAGCGATAGCGGGGCCGAAGAGACCCAGTACTTC
TRBJ2-3,TRBD2,15,TRBV12-3/TRBV12-4,.,CASSLAEASTDTQYF,TGTGCCAGCAGCCTAGCGGAAGCTAGCACAGATACGCAGTATTTT
TRBJ1-5,.,15,TRBV5-1,.,CASSLTGQSNQPQHF,TGCGCCAGCAGCTTAACAGGACAAAGCAATCAGCCCCAGCATTTT
TRBJ2-3,.,16,TRBV12-5,many,CASGLEDSPSTDTQYF,TGTGCTAGTGGTTTAGAGGACAGCCCAAGCACAGATACGCAGTATTTT
TRBJ2-3,.,14,TRBV5-4,.,CASSSRQAYNAQYF,TGTGCCAGCAGCTCCCGACAAGCCTATAATGCGCAGTATTTT